The TCR beta chain described here comes from a study of cytomegalovirus exposure and HLA in healthy donors. General study findings and limits: In vitro assays verified that a few CMV-associated chains recognized CMV antigens specifically.

Amplification used 60 Vbeta primers and 13 Jbeta primers. Only in-frame clones appear in the TCRdb table, and some are missing; sequencing was by immunoSEQ multiplex PCR. Found here are 200,000 or so clones, approximately 80% of them singletons; the top ten hold approximately 2%. Regarding this clone: Its antigen is not identified.

Germline CDR1 and CDR2: LNHDA and SQIVND (reference sequence). Trimming at V came to 5 bases and at J to 3 bases, leaving 9 bases not matched to a gene. The CDR3 has 15 amino acids. V gene TRBV19 combines with J gene TRBJ1-2, with TRBD1 identical over 7 bases. The sample was PBMCs. The origin of this receptor is a woman aged 18 to 35 in good health and CMV-seropositive. This chain's CDR3 is CASSGTTQGYYGYTF. DNA of the CDR3: TGTGCCAGTAGTGGAACGACACAGGGGTACTATGGCTACACCTTC. Supplemented by reference TRBV19 and TRBJ1-2, the full variable domain reads DGGITQSPKYLFRKEGQNVTLSCEQNLNHDAMYWYRQDPGQGLRLIYYSQIVNDFQKGDIAEGYSVSREKKESFPLTVTSAQKNPTAFYLCASSGTTQGYYGYTFGSGTRLTVV.